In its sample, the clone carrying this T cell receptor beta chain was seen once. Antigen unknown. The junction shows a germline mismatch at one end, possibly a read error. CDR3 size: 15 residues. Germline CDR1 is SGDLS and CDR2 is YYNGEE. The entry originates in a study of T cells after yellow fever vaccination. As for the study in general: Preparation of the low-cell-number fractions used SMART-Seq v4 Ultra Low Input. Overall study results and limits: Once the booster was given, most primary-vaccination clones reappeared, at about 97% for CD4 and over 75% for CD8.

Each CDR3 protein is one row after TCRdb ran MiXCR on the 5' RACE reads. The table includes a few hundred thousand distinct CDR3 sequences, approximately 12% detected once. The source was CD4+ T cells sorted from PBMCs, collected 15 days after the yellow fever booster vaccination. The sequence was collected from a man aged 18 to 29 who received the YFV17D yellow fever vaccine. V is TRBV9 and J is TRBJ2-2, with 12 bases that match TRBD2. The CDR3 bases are TGTGCCAGCAGCACCCTAGCGGGGGGGCCCGGGGAGCTGTCTTTT. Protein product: CASSTLAGGPGELSF.